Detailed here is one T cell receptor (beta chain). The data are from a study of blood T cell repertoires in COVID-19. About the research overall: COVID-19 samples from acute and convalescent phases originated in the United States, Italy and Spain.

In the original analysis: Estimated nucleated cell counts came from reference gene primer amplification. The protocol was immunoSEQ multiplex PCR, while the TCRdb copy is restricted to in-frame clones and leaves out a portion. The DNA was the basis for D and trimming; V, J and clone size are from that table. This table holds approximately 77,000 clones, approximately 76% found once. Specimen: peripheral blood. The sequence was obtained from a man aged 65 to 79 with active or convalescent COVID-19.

CDR3 DNA sequence: TGTGCCAGTAGTATCACGGGGGGATCGGACATTCAGTACTTC. Translating it yields CASSITGGSDIQYF. This sequence joins TRBV19 and TRBJ2-4, with TRBD2 matching 7 bases. Germline assignment: CDR1 LNHDA and CDR2 SQIVND (reference sequence). The J segment lost 8 bases and the V segment lost 3 bases, leaving 7 bases of the junction unmatched. The CDR3 is 14 amino acids.